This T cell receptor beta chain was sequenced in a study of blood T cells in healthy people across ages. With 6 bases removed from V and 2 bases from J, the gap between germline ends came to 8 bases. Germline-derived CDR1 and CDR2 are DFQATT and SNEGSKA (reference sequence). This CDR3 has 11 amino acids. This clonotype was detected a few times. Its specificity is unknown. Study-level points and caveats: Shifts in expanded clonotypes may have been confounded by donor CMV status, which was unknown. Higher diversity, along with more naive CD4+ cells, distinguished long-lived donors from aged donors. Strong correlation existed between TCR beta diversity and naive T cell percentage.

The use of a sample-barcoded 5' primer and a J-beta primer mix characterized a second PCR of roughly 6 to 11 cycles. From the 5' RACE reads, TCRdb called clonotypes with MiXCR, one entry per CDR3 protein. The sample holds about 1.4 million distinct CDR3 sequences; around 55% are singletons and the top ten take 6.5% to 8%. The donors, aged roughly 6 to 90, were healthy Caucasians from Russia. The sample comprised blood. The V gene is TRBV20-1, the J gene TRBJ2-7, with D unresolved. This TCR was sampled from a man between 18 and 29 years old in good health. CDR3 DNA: TGCAGTGCACCAGCACCCTACGAGCAGTACTTC. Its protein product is CSAPAPYEQYF.